The 21 T cell receptor beta chains given below trace back to one sample, sequenced in a study of cytomegalovirus exposure and HLA in healthy donors. PCR primers comprised 60 Vbeta and 13 Jbeta primers. Method: immunoSEQ multiplex PCR; TCRdb's copy keeps in-frame clones and lacks some. The data show about 69,000 clones, 70% to 80% seen once. The sequencing input was PBMCs. The source is a man aged 18 to 29 in good health and CMV-seronegative.

The rearrangement joins TRBV11-2 to TRBJ2-1, with 8 bases fitting TRBD2. After removal of 0 bases from V and 7 bases from J, the junction contained 8 bases not matched to a gene. CDR1 SGHAT and CDR2 FQNNGV come from the germline V gene. The CDR3 loop spans 16 amino acids. In DNA form, the CDR3 reads TGTGCCAGCAGCTTAGATCCCCCCCGGGGGGGGAATGAGCAGTTCTTC. Amino acids: CASSLDPPRGGNEQFF.

The chain carries TRBV21-1 and TRBJ1-5. TRBV21-1 is a pseudogene segment. The CDR3 loop spans 17 amino acids. The CDR3 DNA sequence: TGTGCCAGCAGCAAAAGAGGCTGCCACCTTGGCAATCAGCCCCAGCATTTT. This translates into CASSKRGCHLGNQPQHF.

CDR3 sequence (DNA): TGTGCCAGCAGTTACTCTGCGCGGAACACTGAAGCTTTCTTT. This gives the protein CASSYSARNTEAFF. This rearrangement joins TRBV6-5 to TRBJ1-1; D unresolved. CDR1 is MNHEY, CDR2 SVGAGI, per germline. This CDR3 has 14 amino acids. V was clipped by 0 bases and J by 1 base, with 6 bases between them.

This chain joins TRBV10-1 and TRBJ1-1; possibly TRBD1 for D (6 bases). Trimming took off 10 bases at V and 2 bases at J, with 14 bases between the two ends. CDR1 and CDR2 from the germline V gene are WNHNN and SYGVQD (reference sequence). The CDR3 is 13 amino acids. CDR3: CATKAGGNTEAFF. In DNA, the CDR3 is TGCGCCACCAAGGCGGGGGGCAACACTGAAGCTTTCTTT.

The chain links TRBV19 to TRBJ2-5, with D possibly matching TRBD1 (7 bases). There are 16 residues in the CDR3. The germline gives CDR1 LNHDA, CDR2 SQIVND (reference sequence). V lost 10 bases and J lost 3, with 24 bases in between. CDR3 amino acids: CATRDSRGGVKETQYF. DNA of the CDR3: TGTGCCACTCGGGACAGTCGAGGCGGGGTAAAAGAGACCCAGTACTTC.

The rearrangement joins TRBV5-1 to TRBJ2-7; 8 nucleotides agree with TRBD1. Germline assignment: CDR1 SGHRS and CDR2 YFSETQ. The V and J ends lost 0 bases and 2 bases, in that order; junction bases with no gene match: 7. This CDR3 is 16 amino acids long. The CDR3 region has the DNA TGCGCCAGCAGCTTGGGGGACAGGCCCTTAACCTACGAGCAGTACTTC. It codes for CASSLGDRPLTYEQYF.

The rearrangement joins TRBV25-1 to TRBJ1-6; 8 bases are a match to TRBD1. Germline values: CDR1 MGHDK, CDR2 SYGVNS. V was clipped by 7 bases and J by 7 bases; unmatched bases: 6. The CDR3 loop spans 14 amino acids. The DNA of the CDR3 is TGTGCCAGCACCCAGGGGGCGAGAAATTCACCCCTCCACTTT. Translated: CASTQGARNSPLHF.

This clone was picked up one time. This chain links TRBV19 with TRBJ2-2, with D hard to call. CDR1 is LNHDA, CDR2 SQIVND, per germline (reference sequence). The V gene lost 3 bases and the J gene lost 6 bases, with 20 bases spanning the gap. The CDR3 extends over 17 amino acids. CDR3 in DNA: TGTGCCAGTAGTATCTCTTTTTCAGGAAATCGAGCCGGGGAGCTGTTTTTT. The encoded protein is CASSISFSGNRAGELFF.

CDR3 bases: TGTGCCAGCAGTCCGGCCGCGGGACGGGAGCTGCGGGGCTACACCTTC. This translates into CASSPAAGRELRGYTF. This chain connects TRBV27 to TRBJ1-2; D might be TRBD1 (5 bases). The CDR3 consists of 16 residues. V lost 5 bases, J lost 8 bases, and 24 bases lay in between. The germline V gene has CDR1 MNHEY and CDR2 SMNVEV (reference sequence).

The sample holds a few counts of this clone. V gene TRBV19 combines with J gene TRBJ1-1; D unclear. In germline, CDR1 is LNHDA, CDR2 SQIVND (reference sequence). The V gene lost 0 bases and the J gene lost 8 bases, with 10 bases spanning the gap. The CDR3 consists of 13 residues. Written as DNA, the CDR3 is TGTGCCAGTAGTATAGATGGGCAGACCGAAGCTTTCTTT. This sequence encodes CASSIDGQTEAFF.

The rearrangement joins TRBV29-1 to TRBJ2-1, with TRBD1 matching 7 bases. The CDR3 runs 12 residues. V lost 3 bases, J lost 8 bases, and 4 bases stayed unmatched. CDR1 and CDR2 from the germline V gene are SQVTM and ANQGSEA. CDR3: CSVDRGWDEQFF. The CDR3 nucleotides are TGCAGCGTTGACAGGGGGTGGGATGAGCAGTTCTTC.

This chain connects TRBV5-1 to TRBJ1-2, with D possibly matching TRBD1 (5 bases). CDR3 length equals 14 residues. V gave up 0 bases and J gave up 3 bases, with 9 bases separating them. Germline CDR1 reads SGHRS; CDR2 reads YFSETQ. The CDR3 is CASSLDRTHYGYTF. For the CDR3, the DNA is TGCGCCAGCAGCTTGGACAGGACCCACTATGGCTACACCTTC.

This chain joins TRBV4-2 and TRBJ1-1; D uncertain. With 1 base removed from V and 1 base from J, the gap between germline ends came to 10 bases. The V gene's germline CDR1 is LGHNA and CDR2 YNFKEQ. This CDR3 has 15 amino acids. CDR3 nucleotides: TGTGCCAGCAGCCAAGTCCGGGAAACGAACACTGAAGCTTTCTTT. It specifies CASSQVRETNTEAFF.

The J gene is TRBJ2-2, the V gene TRBV6-1; 9 nucleotides agree with TRBD1. V shed 7 bases and J 4 bases; nucleotides not matched to a gene: 7. This CDR3 comprises 15 residues. The germline V gene encodes CDR1 MNHNS and CDR2 SASEGT. This CDR3 reads CASTLDRGGTGELFF. The CDR3, as DNA: TGTGCCAGCACCCTGGACAGGGGAGGCACCGGGGAGCTGTTTTTT.

This clone was picked up a small number of times. This sequence joins TRBV6-5 and TRBJ1-2; TRBD1 matches at 7 bases. Trimming removed 6 bases from V and 4 bases from J; junction bases left unmatched: 5. CDR1 and CDR2 (germline): MNHEY, SVGAGI. The CDR3 loop spans 13 amino acids. CDR3 residues: CASRETGSYGYTF. The CDR3 region has the DNA TGTGCCAGCAGAGAGACAGGGTCCTATGGCTACACCTTC.

The chain has TRBV7-2 and TRBJ1-1, with D unresolved. Trimming removed 1 base from V and 1 base from J, with 10 bases in between. The CDR3 consists of 15 residues. The V gene's germline CDR1 is SGHTA and CDR2 FQGNSA. The CDR3 DNA is TGTGCCAGCAGCTTAGTAGGCGCGGAGAACACTGAAGCTTTCTTT. This encodes CASSLVGAENTEAFF.

J is TRBJ1-2 and V is TRBV7-2; 7 bases map to TRBD1. The ends lost 5 bases at V and 3 bases at J; junction bases unmatched: 9. The CDR3 has 15 amino acids. Germline lookup yields CDR1 SGHTA and CDR2 FQGNSA. The CDR3 DNA reads as TGTGCCAGCAGCCCGAGACAGGGTACCGACTATGGCTACACCTTC. This translates into CASSPRQGTDYGYTF.

The chain is built from TRBV6-6 and TRBJ1-5, with 8 bases lining up with TRBD1. Germline assignment: CDR1 MNHNY and CDR2 SVGAGI (reference sequence). J was trimmed by 7 bases and V by 6 bases; bases with no gene match: 5. The CDR3 is made up of 13 amino acids. The DNA of the CDR3 is TGTGCCAGCAGATCGGGACAGGTCCAGCCCCAGCATTTT. Translating gives CASRSGQVQPQHF.

The chain carries TRBV6-4 and TRBJ2-2; 12 bases line up with TRBD2. This CDR3 region has 16 residues. CDR1 MRHNA and CDR2 SNTAGT come from the germline V gene. Trimming took 3 bases from V and 1 from J; bases not matched to a gene: 0. The CDR3 coding sequence is TGTGCCAGCAGTGAACTAGCGGGGGGGAACACCGGGGAGCTGTTTTTT. This encodes CASSELAGGNTGELFF.

The chain employs TRBV27 and TRBJ2-5, with D possibly TRBD1 on 6 matching bases. Germline CDR1 MNHEY, CDR2 SMNVEV (reference sequence). Trimming stripped 6 bases from V and 3 bases from J, with 14 bases between. This CDR3 spans 14 amino acids. CDR3 nucleotide sequence: TGTGCCAGCAGCGTTTGGGGGCATGAAGAGACCCAGTACTTC. Translated, it gives CASSVWGHEETQYF.

The rearrangement links TRBV5-1 to TRBJ1-1; 9 bases align to TRBD1. Germline V lookup: CDR1 SGHRS, CDR2 YFSETQ. This CDR3 comprises 15 residues. V shed 6 bases and J 1 base; nucleotides not matched to a gene: 7. Here the CDR3 reads CASTKTGGRNTEAFF. The CDR3 bases are TGCGCCAGCACAAAAACAGGGGGCAGGAACACTGAAGCTTTCTTT.